This passage covers 8 T cell receptor beta chains from one sample sequenced in a study of T cell responses to AZD1222 COVID-19 vaccine (dated by TCRdb to the early 2020s). Libraries were made using the immunoSEQ multiplex PCR assay. TCRdb obtained this table from immuneACCESS and retained in-frame rearrangements with V and J assigned. These tables miss some clones; where compared with another copy, unresolved V genes account for less than half of the shortfall, and the remainder is unexplained. This sample lists over 55,000 clones; roughly 84% were detected once. Clones ranked in the top ten supply around 7.8% of the sample. According to the study, the label for this sample's time point signals: baseline before first vaccination. This material consisted of peripheral blood, taken on day 0 of AZD1222 vaccination. The receptors originated from an adult in good health.

This chain uses TRBV29-1 with TRBJ1-1; D gene ambiguous. The germline V and J ends were trimmed by 4 bases and 5 bases, with 11 bases remaining between them. CDR1 SQVTM and CDR2 ANQGSEA come from the germline V gene. The CDR3 spans 12 residues. DNA of the CDR3: TGCAGCGTTGCGTGGGCACGGACTGAAGCTTTCTTT. Its protein product is CSVAWARTEAFF. The variable domain in full, with the rest retrieved from reference TRBV29-1 and TRBJ1-1, is SAVISQKPSRDICQRGTSLTIQCQVDSQVTMMFWYRQQPGQSLTLIATANQGSEATYESGFVIDKFPISRPNLTFSTLTVSNMSPEDSSIYLCSVAWARTEAFFGQGTRLTVV.

The V call is TRBV7-9, the J call TRBJ2-5; D possibly uses TRBD1 or TRBD2 (5 bases each). Germline V gene data show CDR1 as SEHNR and CDR2 as FQNEAQ (reference sequence). Trimming left V 2 bases short and J 3 bases short, with 16 bases between. The CDR3 extends over 16 amino acids. The CDR3 sequence is CASSLRGASVEETQYF. For the CDR3, the DNA is TGTGCCAGCAGCTTACGGGGCGCGTCTGTTGAAGAGACCCAGTACTTC.

The chain employs TRBV27 and TRBJ2-7, with 7 bases fitting TRBD2. The CDR3 totals 14 residues. After removal of 5 bases from V and 4 bases from J, the junction contained 8 bases not matched to a gene. Germline V gene sequence: CDR1 MNHEY, CDR2 SMNVEV (reference sequence). This CDR3 reads CASSPWGGKYEQYF. The CDR3 DNA follows: TGTGCCAGCAGTCCCTGGGGGGGGAAGTACGAGCAGTACTTC.

This clone was observed a handful of times. The chain is built from TRBV30 and TRBJ1-6; no firm D call. Trimming took off 4 bases at V and 8 bases at J, with 15 bases between the two ends. The CDR3 runs to 14 residues. Germline CDR1 GTSNPN, CDR2 SVGIG (reference sequence). In nucleotides, the CDR3 is TGTGCCTGGACGGGCCTATCGCCTGATTCACCCCTCCACTTT. It codes for CAWTGLSPDSPLHF.

The chain has TRBV3-1 (or the pseudogene TRBV3-2) and TRBJ2-5; D unresolved. The CDR3 covers 14 residues. Per germline, CDR1 LGHDT and CDR2 YNNKEL (reference sequence). The ends were cut back, 2 bases at V and 4 bases at J, with 11 bases in the middle. The CDR3 loop is CASSQWQNTETQYF. The CDR3, as DNA: TGTGCCAGCAGCCAATGGCAGAATACAGAGACCCAGTACTTC.

V is TRBV5-6 and J is TRBJ2-7; D gene ambiguous. The germline CDR1 and CDR2 sequences are SGHDT and YYEEEE. This CDR3 has 15 amino acids. Trimming cost V 0 bases and J 3 bases, with 13 bases left between them. Here the CDR3 DNA reads TGTGCCAGCAGCTTGGAGACGGGTCCCTACTACGAGCAGTACTTC. It translates to CASSLETGPYYEQYF.

This clone appeared once. The V call is TRBV4-1, the J call TRBJ1-5; no definite D call. Deletions cut 1 base from V and 7 bases from J, with 14 bases between. CDR1 and CDR2 (germline): MGHRA, YSYEKL. This CDR3 is built from 15 residues. CDR3 in DNA: TGCGCCAGCAGCCAAGTAGATTTTGAAGGACAGCCCCAGCATTTT. This translates into CASSQVDFEGQPQHF.

In its sample, this clone was seen once. This sequence joins TRBV5-1 and TRBJ1-2; D uncertain. The germline V gene encodes CDR1 SGHRS and CDR2 YFSETQ. V was trimmed by 2 bases and J by 5 bases, leaving 19 bases between them. The CDR3 has 16 amino acids. This CDR3 reads CASSFGRGRPSYGYTF. DNA for the CDR3: TGCGCCAGCAGCTTTGGTCGTGGCAGGCCGTCATATGGCTACACCTTC. The whole variable domain, filled in from reference TRBV5-1 and TRBJ1-2, reads KAGVTQTPRYLIKTRGQQVTLSCSPISGHRSVSWYQQTPGQGLQFLFEYFSETQRNKGNFPGRFSGRQFSNSRSEMNVSTLELGDSALYLCASSFGRGRPSYGYTFGSGTRLTVV.